This T cell receptor (beta chain) was identified during a study of blood T cell repertoires in COVID-19. Background on the study: The origin of the acute and convalescent COVID-19 samples was the United States, Italy and Spain. PBMCs, B-cell-depleted T cells, or T cells provided the cDNA or gDNA that made up the material.

V shed 3 bases and J shed 5 bases, with 23 bases lying between them. This CDR3 comprises 17 residues. The V gene's germline CDR1 is MDHEN and CDR2 SYDVKM. Per the study methods: By means of reference gene primer amplification, nucleated cell counts were estimated. Some clones are missing from TCRdb's copy, which holds only in-frame ones; the method was immunoSEQ multiplex PCR. V and J calls and clone size are given by that table; D and trimming were obtained from the DNA. This sample has some 300,000 clones; about 91% occur once, and the top ten carry approximately 7.2%. This clonotype was sampled from a woman aged 25 to 45 who had recovered from COVID-19. The V gene is TRBV28, the J gene TRBJ2-7; D is possibly TRBD1 (6 bases). Sequencing was carried out using peripheral blood. The CDR3, as DNA: TGTGCCAGCAGTTTTTACTCAGGGGACGCACCACGGAACGAGCAGTACTTC. It encodes CASSFYSGDAPRNEQYF.